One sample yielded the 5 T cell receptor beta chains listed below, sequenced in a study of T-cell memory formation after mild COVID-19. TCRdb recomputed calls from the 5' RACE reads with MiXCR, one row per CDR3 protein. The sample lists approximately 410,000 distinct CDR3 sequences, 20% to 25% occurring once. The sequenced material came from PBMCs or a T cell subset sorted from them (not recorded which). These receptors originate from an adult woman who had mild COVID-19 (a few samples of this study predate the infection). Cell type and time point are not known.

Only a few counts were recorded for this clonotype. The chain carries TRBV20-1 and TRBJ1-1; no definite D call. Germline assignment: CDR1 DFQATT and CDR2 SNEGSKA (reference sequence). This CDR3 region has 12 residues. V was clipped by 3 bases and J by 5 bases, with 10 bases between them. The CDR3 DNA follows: TGCAGTGCTAGCTCGGGGTTAACTGAAGCTTTCTTT. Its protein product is CSASSGLTEAFF.

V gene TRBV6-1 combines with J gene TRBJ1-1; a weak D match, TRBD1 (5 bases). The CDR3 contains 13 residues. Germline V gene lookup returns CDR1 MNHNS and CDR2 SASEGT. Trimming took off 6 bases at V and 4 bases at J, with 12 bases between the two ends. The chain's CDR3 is CASSTGLGTEAFF. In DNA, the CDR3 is TGTGCCAGCAGCACAGGTCTAGGCACTGAAGCTTTCTTT.

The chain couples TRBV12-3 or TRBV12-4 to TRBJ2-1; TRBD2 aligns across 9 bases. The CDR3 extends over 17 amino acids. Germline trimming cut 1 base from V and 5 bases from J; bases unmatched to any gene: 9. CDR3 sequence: CASSLELLGGRDNEQFF. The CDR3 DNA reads TGTGCCAGCAGTTTAGAGCTCTTGGGCGGGAGGGACAATGAGCAGTTCTTC.

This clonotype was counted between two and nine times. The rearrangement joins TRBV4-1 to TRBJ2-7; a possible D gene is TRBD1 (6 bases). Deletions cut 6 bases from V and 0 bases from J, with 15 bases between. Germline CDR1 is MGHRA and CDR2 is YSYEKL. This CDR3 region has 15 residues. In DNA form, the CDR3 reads TGCGCCAGCAGTCAGACCTCAGGGGTCTCCTACGAGCAGTACTTC. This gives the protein CASSQTSGVSYEQYF.

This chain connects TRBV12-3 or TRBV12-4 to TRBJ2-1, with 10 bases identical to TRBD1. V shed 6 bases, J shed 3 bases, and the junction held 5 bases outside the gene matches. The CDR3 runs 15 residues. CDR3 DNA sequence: TGTGCCAGCAGCGCCTGGACAGGGGGCTACAATGAGCAGTTCTTC. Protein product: CASSAWTGGYNEQFF.